The clone carrying this T cell receptor beta chain was picked up one time. The V end lost 2 bases, the J end lost 4 bases, and 6 bases lay between the germline ends. This CDR3 comprises 13 residues. Germline loops: CDR1 SGHRS, CDR2 YFSETQ. In the original workflow: Reference gene primer amplification gave nucleated cell count estimates. Assay used: immunoSEQ multiplex PCR; TCRdb lists only in-frame clones, some missing. V and J calls and clone size follow that table, whereas D and trimming were derived from the DNA. The sample comprises roughly 34,000 clones, about 80% of which are singletons, and around 15% rests with the top ten. This entry belongs to a study of blood T cell repertoires in COVID-19. About the research overall: COVID-19 samples from acute and convalescent phases originated in the United States, Italy and Spain. PBMCs, B-cell-depleted T cells, or T cells were the source of the cDNA or gDNA that made up the material.

The chain is built from TRBV5-1 and TRBJ2-2, with D perhaps matching TRBD1 (6 bases). Sequencing was performed on peripheral blood. The TCR originated in a woman in her 70s with acute or convalescent COVID-19. This CDR3 is CASSLQGTGELFF. In DNA form, the CDR3 reads TGCGCCAGCAGCTTACAGGGCACCGGGGAGCTGTTTTTT.